This TCR beta chain appears in the sequencing data of a study of T cell repertoires in cytomegalovirus infection. In the study overall: CMV infection plus the matching HLA type was flagged by public TCR beta signatures. Study results and caveats: The response measured ex vivo was dominated by TCR beta clonotypes (HLA-C-restricted and CMV-specific).

TCRdb independently ran MiXCR on the reads; one entry per CDR3 protein. The profile covers roughly 230,000 distinct CDR3 sequences, with 15% to 20% appearing a single time and less than 60% taken by the ten largest. Between the trimmed V and J ends, which lost 0 bases and 8 bases, there was a span of 22 bases. The CDR3 length is 17 residues. The germline V gene has CDR1 DFQATT and CDR2 SNEGSKA (reference sequence). On this clonotype: Its matching antigen is unknown.

The chain carries TRBV20-1 and TRBJ2-2; D ambiguous. This TCR derives from a human donor in good health (CMV status not recorded). Some clones in this sample may be carry-over from other donors' samples. Sequences were obtained from CD8+ T cells from PBMCs. Written as DNA, the CDR3 is TGCAGTGCTAGAGATGAAGAACACGGGCCCTTATCGGGGGAGCTGTTTTTT. It codes for CSARDEEHGPLSGELFF.